Shown below are 5 T cell receptor beta chains from a single sample sequenced in a study of shared clonotypes between healthy human individuals. Positively selected for CCR7, the CD45RO-negative cells used as naive CD8 cells excluded terminally differentiated effector memory CD45RA+ cells. Profiling relied on immunoSEQ multiplex PCR, and the TCRdb table lists in-frame clones only, not all of them. The table shows roughly 2,000,000 clones, with around 93% occurring only once. Source material: naive CD8+ T cells from PBMCs. The receptors here all came from a young man in good health. Some clones in this sample may be carry-over from other donors' samples.

The V gene is TRBV5-1, the J gene TRBJ2-3; 7 bases line up with TRBD1. The germline V gene has CDR1 SGHRS and CDR2 YFSETQ. The CDR3 has 15 residues. The junction had 8 bases not matched to a gene; V was cut back by 1 base and J by 6 bases. CDR3 sequence: CASSLTLGQVDTQYF. Here the CDR3 DNA reads TGCGCCAGCAGCTTGACGCTAGGACAGGTCGATACGCAGTATTTT.

The chain links TRBV7-6 to TRBJ1-1; 10 bases are shared with TRBD1. The CDR3 consists of 13 residues. Looked up from germline, CDR1 is SGHVS and CDR2 is FNYEAQ. The V segment lost 5 bases and the J segment 5 bases; nucleotides outside the gene matches: 2. The CDR3 nucleotides are TGTGCCAGCAGCCCGGGACAGGGGACTGAAGCTTTCTTT. Translation gives CASSPGQGTEAFF.

The CDR3 DNA follows: TGCGCCAGCAGCCCCAGCGGCGGTGGACTAGTCGGTGAGACCCAGTACTTC. Protein sequence: CASSPSGGGLVGETQYF. This sequence joins TRBV5-1 and TRBJ2-5; 7 bases line up with TRBD2. V gave up 4 bases and J gave up 5 bases; unmatched junction bases: 17. The V gene's germline CDR1 is SGHRS and CDR2 YFSETQ. This CDR3 is built from 17 residues.

J is TRBJ2-1 and V is TRBV9; TRBD1 might be the D (5 bases). V was pared by 0 bases and J by 5 bases, with 21 bases between. CDR1 is SGDLS and CDR2 is YYNGEE in the germline V gene. The CDR3 spans 18 residues. The CDR3 nucleotides are TGTGCCAGCAGCGTAGAATGGGGCGGACCTGTACCTAACAATGAGCAGTTCTTC. Protein sequence: CASSVEWGGPVPNNEQFF.

The rearrangement joins TRBV5-4 to TRBJ2-1; a weak D match, TRBD2 (6 bases). The CDR3 loop spans 13 amino acids. Per germline, CDR1 SGHNT and CDR2 YYREEE (reference sequence). The V end lost 0 bases, the J end lost 5 bases, and 6 bases lay between the germline ends. CDR3: CASSLAGDNEQFF. The DNA of the CDR3 is TGTGCCAGCAGCTTGGCGGGGGACAATGAGCAGTTCTTC.